This entry describes one T cell receptor (beta chain). The data were produced by immunoSEQ multiplex PCR, yet TCRdb's version contains in-frame clones alone and is incomplete. The table shows about 45,000 clones, with nearly 80% occurring only once. Trimming stripped 4 bases from V and 0 bases from J, with 9 bases between. CDR1 and CDR2 (germline): MDHEN, SYDVKM. The CDR3 has 14 amino acids. This entry is derived from a study of blood T cell repertoires in COVID-19. For the study at large: Donors in the United States, Italy and Spain gave samples during acute or convalescent COVID-19.

The sequenced material came from peripheral blood. This receptor was identified in a man between 65 and 80 years old with acute or convalescent COVID-19. The chain employs TRBV28 and TRBJ1-1; no clear D. This CDR3 reads CASSSNLLNTEAFF. The DNA for the CDR3 is TGTGCCAGCAGTTCGAACCTACTGAACACTGAAGCTTTCTTT.